This T cell receptor (beta chain) was sequenced for a study of Graves' ophthalmopathy and Graves' hyperthyroidism. RNA transcripts were the template, and TCR beta CDR3 regions were amplified from them. RT-PCR in the first round used HTBI primers; a second-round multiplex PCR followed. TCRdb reprocessed the multiplex PCR reads via MiXCR and lists one record per CDR3 protein. The repertoire includes 400,000 to 450,000 distinct CDR3 sequences, 21% of them detected once, and 3% sits in the top ten. This clonotype has ten or more counts. The receptor comes from a woman aged 18-29 years with stable Graves' hyperthyroidism. The sequenced sample was peripheral blood.

In DNA form, the CDR3 reads TGTGCCAGCAGTTCTGGACGTGGCGGGAGGGTGGAGACCCAGTACTTC. Amino acids: CASSSGRGGRVETQYF. The chain links TRBV27 to TRBJ2-5; 9 bases agree with TRBD2. CDR3 length equals 16 residues. Germline trimming cut 4 bases from V and 5 bases from J; bases unmatched to any gene: 11. Germline V gene data show CDR1 as MNHEY and CDR2 as SMNVEV (reference sequence).